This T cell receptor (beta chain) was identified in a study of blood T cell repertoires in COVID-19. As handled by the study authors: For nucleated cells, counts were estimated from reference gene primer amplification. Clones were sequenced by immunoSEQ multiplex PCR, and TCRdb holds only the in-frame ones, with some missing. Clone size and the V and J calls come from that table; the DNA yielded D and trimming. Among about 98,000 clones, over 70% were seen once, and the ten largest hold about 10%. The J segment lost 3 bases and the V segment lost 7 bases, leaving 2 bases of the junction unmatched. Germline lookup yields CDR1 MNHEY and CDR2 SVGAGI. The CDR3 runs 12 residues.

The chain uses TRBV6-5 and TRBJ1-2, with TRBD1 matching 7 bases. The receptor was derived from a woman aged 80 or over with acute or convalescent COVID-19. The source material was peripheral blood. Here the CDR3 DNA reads TGTGCCAGCACAACAGGGGACTATGGCTACACCTTC. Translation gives CASTTGDYGYTF.